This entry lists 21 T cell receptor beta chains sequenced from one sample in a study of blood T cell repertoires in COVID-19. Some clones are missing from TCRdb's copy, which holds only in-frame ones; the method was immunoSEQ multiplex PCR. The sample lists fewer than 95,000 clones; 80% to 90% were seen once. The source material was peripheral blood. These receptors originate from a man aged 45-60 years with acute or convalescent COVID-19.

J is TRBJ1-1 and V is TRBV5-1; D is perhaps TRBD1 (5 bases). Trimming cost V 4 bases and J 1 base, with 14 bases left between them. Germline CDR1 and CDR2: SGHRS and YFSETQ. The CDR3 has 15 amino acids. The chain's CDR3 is CASSPSITGNTEAFF. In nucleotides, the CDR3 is TGCGCCAGCAGCCCCTCCATAACAGGGAACACTGAAGCTTTCTTT.

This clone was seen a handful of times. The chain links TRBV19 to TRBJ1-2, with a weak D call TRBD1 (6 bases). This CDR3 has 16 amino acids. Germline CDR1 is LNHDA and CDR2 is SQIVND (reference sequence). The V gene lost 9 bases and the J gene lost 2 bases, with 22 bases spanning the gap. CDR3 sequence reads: CASKVSGDLSNYGYTF. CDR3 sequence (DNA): TGTGCCAGCAAGGTGTCAGGGGACCTGTCCAACTATGGCTACACCTTC.

The CDR3 DNA follows: TGTGCCTGGAGTCTGAACACCGGGGAGCTGTTTTTT. As protein: CAWSLNTGELFF. The V gene is TRBV30, the J gene TRBJ2-2; D gene ambiguous. CDR1 and CDR2 from the germline V gene are GTSNPN and SVGIG (reference sequence). This CDR3 is built from 12 residues. V dropped 2 bases and J dropped 1 base, with 2 bases sitting between them.

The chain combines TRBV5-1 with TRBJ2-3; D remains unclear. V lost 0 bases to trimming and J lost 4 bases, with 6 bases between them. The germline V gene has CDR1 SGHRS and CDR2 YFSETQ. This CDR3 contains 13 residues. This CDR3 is CASSLDRADTQYF. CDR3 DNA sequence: TGCGCCAGCAGCTTGGATCGTGCAGATACGCAGTATTTT.

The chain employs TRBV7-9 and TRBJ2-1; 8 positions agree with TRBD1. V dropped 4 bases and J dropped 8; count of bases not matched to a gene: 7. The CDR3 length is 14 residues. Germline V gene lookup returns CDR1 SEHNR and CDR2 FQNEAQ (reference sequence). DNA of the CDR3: TGTGCCAGCAGCTCCTGGACAGGGATCGATGAGCAGTTCTTC. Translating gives CASSSWTGIDEQFF. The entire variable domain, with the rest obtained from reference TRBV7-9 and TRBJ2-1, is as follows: DTGVSQNPRHKITKRGQNVTFRCDPISEHNRLYWYRQTLGQGPEFLTYFQNEAQLEKSRLLSDRFSAERPKGSFSTLEIQRTEQGDSAMYLCASSSWTGIDEQFFGPGTRLTVL.

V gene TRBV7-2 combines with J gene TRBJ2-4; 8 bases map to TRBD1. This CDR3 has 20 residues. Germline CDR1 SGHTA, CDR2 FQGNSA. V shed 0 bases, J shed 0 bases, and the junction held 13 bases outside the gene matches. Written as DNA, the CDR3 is TGTGCCAGCAGCTTAGCCTTCCGGGGCAGGGGGCTAGTAGCCAAAAACATTCAGTACTTC. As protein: CASSLAFRGRGLVAKNIQYF.

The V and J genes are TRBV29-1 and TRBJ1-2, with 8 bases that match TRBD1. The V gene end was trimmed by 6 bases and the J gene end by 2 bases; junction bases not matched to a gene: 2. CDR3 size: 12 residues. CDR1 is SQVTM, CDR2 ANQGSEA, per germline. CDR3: CSVRQGNYGYTF. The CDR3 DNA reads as TGCAGCGTCCGACAGGGGAACTATGGCTACACCTTC.

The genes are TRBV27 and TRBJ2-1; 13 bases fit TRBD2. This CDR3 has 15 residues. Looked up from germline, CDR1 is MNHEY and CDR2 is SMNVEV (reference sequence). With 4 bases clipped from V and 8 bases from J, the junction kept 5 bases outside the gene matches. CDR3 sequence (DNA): TGTGCCAGCAGTTGGACTAGCGGGGGTAGGGATGAGCAGTTCTTC. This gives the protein CASSWTSGGRDEQFF.

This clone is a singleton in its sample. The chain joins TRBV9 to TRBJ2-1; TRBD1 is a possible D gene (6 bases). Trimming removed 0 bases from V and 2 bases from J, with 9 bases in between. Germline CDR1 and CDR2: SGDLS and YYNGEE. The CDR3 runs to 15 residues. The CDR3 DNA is TGTGCCAGCAGCGTAGAACAGGGACCCTACAATGAGCAGTTCTTC. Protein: CASSVEQGPYNEQFF.

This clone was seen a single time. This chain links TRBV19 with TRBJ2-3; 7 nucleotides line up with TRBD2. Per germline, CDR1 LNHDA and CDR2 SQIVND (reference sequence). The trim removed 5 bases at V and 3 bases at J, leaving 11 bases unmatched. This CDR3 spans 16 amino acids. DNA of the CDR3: TGTGCCAGTAGTCCCCCGGCGGGGGACGGGACAGATACGCAGTATTTT. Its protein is CASSPPAGDGTDTQYF. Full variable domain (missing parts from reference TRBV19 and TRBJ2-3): DGGITQSPKYLFRKEGQNVTLSCEQNLNHDAMYWYRQDPGQGLRLIYYSQIVNDFQKGDIAEGYSVSREKKESFPLTVTSAQKNPTAFYLCASSPPAGDGTDTQYFGPGTRLTVL.

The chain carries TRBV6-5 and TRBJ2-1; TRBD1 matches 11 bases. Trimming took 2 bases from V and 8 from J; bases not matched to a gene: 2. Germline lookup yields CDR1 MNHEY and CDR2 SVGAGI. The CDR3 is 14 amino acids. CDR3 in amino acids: CASSYGTGGDEQFF. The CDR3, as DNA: TGTGCCAGCAGTTACGGGACAGGGGGTGATGAGCAGTTCTTC.

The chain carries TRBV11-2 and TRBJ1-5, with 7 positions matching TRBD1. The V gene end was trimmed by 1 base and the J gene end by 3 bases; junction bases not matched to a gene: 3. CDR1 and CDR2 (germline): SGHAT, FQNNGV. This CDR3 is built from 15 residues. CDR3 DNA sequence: TGTGCCAGCAGCTTAGGGACAGGCCACAATCAGCCCCAGCATTTT. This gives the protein CASSLGTGHNQPQHF.

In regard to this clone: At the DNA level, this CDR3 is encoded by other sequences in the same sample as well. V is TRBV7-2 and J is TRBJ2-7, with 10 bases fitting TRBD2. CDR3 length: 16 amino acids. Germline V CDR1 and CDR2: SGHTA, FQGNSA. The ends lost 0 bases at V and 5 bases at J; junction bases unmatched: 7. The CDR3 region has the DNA TGTGCCAGCAGCTTAGCGCCAGCGGGGGGGCCGAACGAGCAGTACGTC. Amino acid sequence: CASSLAPAGGPNEQYV.

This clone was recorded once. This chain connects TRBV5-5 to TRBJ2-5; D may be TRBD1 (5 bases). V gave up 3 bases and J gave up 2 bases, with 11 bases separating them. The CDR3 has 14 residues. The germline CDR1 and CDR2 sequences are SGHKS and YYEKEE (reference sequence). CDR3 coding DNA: TGTGCCAGCAGCTCCCAGGGTCGGCAAGAGACCCAGTACTTC. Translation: CASSSQGRQETQYF.

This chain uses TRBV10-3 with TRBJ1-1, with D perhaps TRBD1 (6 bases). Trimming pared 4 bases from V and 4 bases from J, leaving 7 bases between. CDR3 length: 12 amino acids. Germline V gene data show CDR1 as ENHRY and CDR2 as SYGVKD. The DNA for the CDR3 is TGTGCCATCAGTGGAGGGGGCACTGAAGCTTTCTTT. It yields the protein CAISGGGTEAFF.

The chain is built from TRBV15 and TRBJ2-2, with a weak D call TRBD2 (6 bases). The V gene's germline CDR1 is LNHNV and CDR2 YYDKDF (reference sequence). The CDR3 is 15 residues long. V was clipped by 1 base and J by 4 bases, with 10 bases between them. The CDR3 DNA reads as TGTGCCACCAGCAGAGTGAGGGACTTCACCGGGGAGCTGTTTTTT. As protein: CATSRVRDFTGELFF.

The CDR3 region is CASMEPPAGQPQHF. The DNA of the CDR3 is TGTGCCAGCATGGAACCCCCAGCGGGTCAGCCCCAGCATTTT. V usage is TRBV2 and J usage is TRBJ1-5, with unresolved D. Germline V gene data show CDR1 as SNHLY and CDR2 as FYNNEI. The V and J ends lost 7 bases and 6 bases respectively, with 16 bases between them. The CDR3 is 14 residues long.

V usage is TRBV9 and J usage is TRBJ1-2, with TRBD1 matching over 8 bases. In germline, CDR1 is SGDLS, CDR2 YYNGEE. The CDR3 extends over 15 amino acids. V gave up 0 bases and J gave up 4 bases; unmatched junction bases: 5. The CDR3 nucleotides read TGTGCCAGCAGCGTAGGGACAGGGAATACCTATGGCTACACCTTC. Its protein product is CASSVGTGNTYGYTF.

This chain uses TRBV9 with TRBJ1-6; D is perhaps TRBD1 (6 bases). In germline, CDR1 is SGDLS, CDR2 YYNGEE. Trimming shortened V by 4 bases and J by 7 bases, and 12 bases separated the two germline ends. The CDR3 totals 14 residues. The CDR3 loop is CASSLRTVNSPLHF. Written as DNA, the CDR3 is TGTGCCAGCAGCCTTCGGACAGTAAATTCACCCCTCCACTTT.

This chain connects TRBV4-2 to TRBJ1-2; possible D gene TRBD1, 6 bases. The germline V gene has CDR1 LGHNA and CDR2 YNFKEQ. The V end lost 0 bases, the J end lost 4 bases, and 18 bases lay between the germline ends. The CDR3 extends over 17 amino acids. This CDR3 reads CASSQDHSSRGSYGYTF. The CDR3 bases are TGTGCCAGCAGCCAAGATCATTCGTCCAGGGGCTCCTATGGCTACACCTTC.

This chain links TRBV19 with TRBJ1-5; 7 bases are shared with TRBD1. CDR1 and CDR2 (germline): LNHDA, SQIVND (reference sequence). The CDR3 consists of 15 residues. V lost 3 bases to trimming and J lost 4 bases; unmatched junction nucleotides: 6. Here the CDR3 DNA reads TGTGCCAGTAGTATGGCCACAGGGGAGAATCAGCCCCAGCATTTT. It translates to CASSMATGENQPQHF.